These 11 T cell receptor beta chains were all obtained from the same sample, sequenced in a study of molecular identifiers for immune sequencing clone quantification. From the PCR reads, TCRdb called clonotypes with MiXCR, one entry per CDR3 protein. The sample has hundreds of thousands of distinct CDR3 sequences, 24% seen once. The sequencing sample was made of naive CD8+ T cells from blood, with Jurkat cell RNA spiked in. Subset reported: FACS-sorted CD8+CD4-CCR7+CD45RA+ naive T cells. The receptors were sampled from a human donor in good health. Some libraries in this study had Jurkat cell RNA spiked in.

The sample holds many counts of this clonotype. V usage is TRBV20-1 and J usage is TRBJ2-5; 10 positions match TRBD2. Trimming took 0 bases from V and 6 from J; bases not matched to a gene: 4. The germline gives CDR1 DFQATT, CDR2 SNEGSKA (reference sequence). This CDR3 is built from 14 residues. The CDR3 bases are TGCAGTGCTAGAGAGGGACTAGCGTTAAAGACCCAGTACTTC. Translation: CSAREGLALKTQYF.

Regarding this clonotype: A much more abundant neighbour one base away suggests this may be a read error. This sequence joins TRBV13 and TRBJ1-5; 11 nucleotides agree with TRBD1. The CDR3 has 18 residues. Looked up from germline, CDR1 is PRHDT and CDR2 is FYEKMQ (reference sequence). J was trimmed by 5 bases and V by 5 bases; bases with no gene match: 14. CDR3 protein: CASSPNASGQGVDQPQHF. CDR3 in DNA: TGTGCCAGCAGCCCAAATGCTTCGGGACAGGGGGTTGATCAGCCCCAGCATTTT.

This sequence joins TRBV12-3 or TRBV12-4 and TRBJ2-1; 8 positions match TRBD1. The length of the CDR3 is 14 residues. The V segment lost 2 bases and the J segment 6 bases; nucleotides outside the gene matches: 3. CDR3 protein: CASSLTGGINEQFF. In nucleotides, the CDR3 is TGTGCCAGCAGTTTAACAGGGGGTATCAATGAGCAGTTCTTC.

As concerns this clonotype: A read error is possible here, since a much larger clone lies one base away. Since the CDR3 does not end with the conserved phenylalanine or tryptophan, this likely comes from a read error. The genes are TRBV12-3 or TRBV12-4 and TRBJ1-1, with 8 positions matching TRBD1. The length of the CDR3 is 14 residues. Unmatched junction bases numbered 7, after V lost 5 bases and J lost 5 bases. CDR3 residues: CASSETGERTEAFL. CDR3 sequence (DNA): TGTGCCAGCAGTGAGACAGGGGAAAGGACTGAAGCTTTCCTT.

As to this clonotype: A much larger clone lies one base from this, so it may be a read error. The V gene is TRBV9, the J gene TRBJ2-7; TRBD2 aligns across 10 bases. The CDR3 contains 15 residues. Germline V lookup: CDR1 SGDLS, CDR2 YYNGEE. The CDR3 nucleotides read TGTGCCGGCAGCGTTAGTACTAGCGGGACCTACGAGCAGTACTTC. Translated, it gives CAGSVSTSGTYEQYF. Filled out from reference TRBV9 and TRBJ2-7, the complete variable domain reads DSGVTQTPKHLITATGQRVTLRCSPRSGDLSVYWYQQSLDQGLQFLIQYYNGEERAKGNILERFSAQQFPDLHSELNLSSLELGDSALYFCAGSVSTSGTYEQYFGPGTRLTVT.

As concerns this clonotype: A much larger clonotype is one base distant, so this may be a read error. The rearrangement uses TRBV6-2 or TRBV6-3 and TRBJ1-4; unclear D gene. CDR3 length: 11 amino acids. V lost 5 bases to trimming and J lost 7 bases, with 5 bases between them. CDR1 is MNHEY, CDR2 SVGEGT, per germline. CDR3 sequence reads: CASSRGEKLFF. Here the CDR3 DNA reads TGTGCCAGCAGTCGGGGTGAAAAACTGTTTTTT.

In regard to this clonotype: A much larger clone sits a single nucleotide away, making a read error possible. V is TRBV6-5 and J is TRBJ1-1; D unresolved. CDR1 and CDR2 from the germline V gene are MNHEY and SVGAGI. The CDR3 is 13 residues long. Trimming left V 2 bases short and J 4 bases short, with 8 bases between. Written as DNA, the CDR3 is TGTGCCAGCAGTTACGAGTGGGGCACTGAAGCTTTCTTT. As protein: CASSYEWGTEAFF.

In the case of this clonotype: A much bigger clone sits one base away, suggesting this may be a read error. J is TRBJ2-3 and V is TRBV12-3 or TRBV12-4; 9 bases match TRBD1. This CDR3 comprises 17 residues. The CDR3 DNA follows: TGTGCCAGCAGTCCAATAGTCGCGGGACAGGGTGTAGATACGCAGTCTTTT. It specifies CASSPIVAGQGVDTQSF.

This clonotype was seen ten or more times. V is TRBV2 and J is TRBJ2-3; possible D gene TRBD2, 6 bases. V was cut by 7 bases and J by 2 bases, with 13 bases left in between. The CDR3 contains 14 residues. The germline gives CDR1 SNHLY, CDR2 FYNNEI. The DNA of the CDR3 is TGTGCCAGCAAGCTGGGACTTTACACAGATACGCAGTATTTT. Translation gives CASKLGLYTDTQYF.

This clonotype appeared many times. V gene TRBV4-3 combines with J gene TRBJ2-3; no reliable D call. This CDR3 is 13 amino acids long. The germline gives CDR1 LGHNA, CDR2 YSLEER. V lost 4 bases, J lost 5 bases, and 10 bases lay in between. The CDR3 region is CASSPEYQDTQYF. The CDR3, as DNA: TGCGCCAGCAGCCCGGAGTATCAAGATACGCAGTATTTT.

This chain connects TRBV29-1 to TRBJ2-1; tentative D call: TRBD2 (5 bases). The germline V gene encodes CDR1 SQVTM and CDR2 ANQGSEA. Trimming left V 1 base short and J 0 bases short, with 10 bases between. The CDR3 extends over 15 amino acids. The CDR3 protein is CSVEVGKSSYNEQFF. The CDR3 nucleotides read TGCAGCGTTGAAGTCGGGAAGAGCTCCTACAATGAGCAGTTCTTC.